The 28 T cell receptor beta chains reported below all come from one sample, sequenced in a study of tumor and adjacent non-tumor tissue in lung cancer. The template was RNA from unsorted bulk tissue. A modified ARM-PCR protocol with three rounds of nested PCR amplified TCRbeta. TCRdb passed the multiplex PCR reads through MiXCR, listing each CDR3 protein once. The sample includes 75,000 to 95,000 distinct CDR3 sequences, about 67% of them seen just once. Sequenced input: lung tumor tissue. Receptors originate from a man aged 55 to 69 with non-small cell lung cancer.

This clonotype has a handful of counts. A much more abundant neighbour one base away suggests this may be a read error. The chain uses TRBV6-5 and TRBJ1-2; 9 bases map to TRBD1. The CDR3 has 15 residues. The germline CDR1 and CDR2 sequences are MNHEY and SVGAGI. In nucleotides, the CDR3 is TGTGCCAGCAGCATGGGACAGGGATTCGGCTCTGGCTACGCCTTC. Encoded protein: CASSMGQGFGSGYAF.

Only a few counts were recorded for this clonotype. The rearrangement joins TRBV5-1 to TRBJ2-1, with D tentatively TRBD1 or TRBD2 (6 bases each). The CDR3 covers 17 residues. Germline V gene data show CDR1 as SGHRS and CDR2 as YFSETQ. Trimming removed 0 bases from V and 8 bases from J, with 21 bases in between. DNA of the CDR3: TGCGCCAGCAGCTTGGGTCCCACGGGACCCGGGGGCGATGAGCAGTTCTTC. It encodes CASSLGPTGPGGDEQFF.

V gene TRBV4-1 combines with J gene TRBJ2-5; the match to TRBD2 covers 7 bases. V was clipped by 7 bases and J by 4 bases; unmatched bases: 15. The germline gives CDR1 MGHRA, CDR2 YSYEKL. This CDR3 has 16 residues. CDR3 loop: CASITGFGTNVETQYF. The DNA for the CDR3 is TGCGCCAGCATCACTGGCTTCGGGACTAATGTAGAGACCCAGTACTTC.

Of note for this clonotype: The junction does not match germline at one end; this may be a read error. This rearrangement joins TRBV13 to TRBJ2-1, with a possible D match to TRBD1 (5 bases). The CDR3 has 12 residues. The germline V gene has CDR1 PRHDT and CDR2 FYEKMQ (reference sequence). The CDR3 nucleotides are TGTGCGAGCAGCTTTTTCAGGGCGGAGCTGTTCTTC. Its translation: CASSFFRAELFF.

The V and J genes are TRBV5-1 and TRBJ2-1, with 9 bases aligning to TRBD2. Germline V gene sequence: CDR1 SGHRS, CDR2 YFSETQ. The CDR3 length is 15 residues. The V gene end was trimmed by 0 bases and the J gene end by 9 bases; junction bases not matched to a gene: 7. CDR3 in DNA: TGCGCCAGCAGCTTGGTGGCGGGAGGGCGGGGTGAGCAGTTCTTC. The encoded protein is CASSLVAGGRGEQFF.

For this clonotype: A much larger clonotype is one base distant, so this may be a read error. The chain employs TRBV24-1 and TRBJ2-1; 8 nucleotides align to TRBD2. Per the germline V gene, CDR1 is KGHDR and CDR2 is SFDVKD. The CDR3 sequence is 14 residues long. J gave up 0 bases and V 8 bases, and 2 bases lay outside the gene matches. The CDR3 protein is CATMSGSSYNEQFF. In DNA, the CDR3 is TGTGCCACCATGAGCGGGAGCTCCTACAATGAGCAGTTCTTC.

This clonotype is a singleton in its sample. The junction and the germline gene differ at one end; a read error may be behind it. The rearrangement uses TRBV5-6 and TRBJ2-3; D is possibly TRBD2 (5 bases). There are 12 residues in the CDR3. The germline V gene has CDR1 SGHDT and CDR2 YYEEEE. CDR3 DNA sequence: TGTGCTAGCATCTTGGAGGTCGGAGTGCAGTATTTT. Its protein is CASILEVGVQYF.

This clonotype was observed a single time. Sequence at one end of the junction differs from germline and may be a read error. The J gene is TRBJ2-7, the V gene TRBV7-2, with D possibly being TRBD2 (5 bases). Germline-derived CDR1 and CDR2 are SGHTA and FQGNSA. CDR3 length equals 11 residues. The CDR3 is CASSLDYGQYF. The CDR3, as DNA: TGTGCCAGCAGCCTAGACTACGGGCAGTACTTC.

Worth noting for this clonotype: As the CDR3 is not closed by the conserved phenylalanine or tryptophan, this likely results from a read error. The chain couples TRBV4-1 to TRBJ2-5, with D hard to call. Germline CDR1 reads MGHRA; CDR2 reads YSYEKL. This CDR3 region has 14 residues. V lost 6 bases to trimming and J lost 0 bases, with 11 bases between them. CDR3 in amino acids: CASSQLRHQETQYS. The CDR3 coding sequence is TGCGCCAGCAGTCAATTACGGCACCAAGAGACCCAGTACTCC.

Regarding this clonotype: At one end, the junction sequence differs from germline, possibly due to a read error. The chain employs TRBV6-5 and TRBJ2-5, with 7 positions matching TRBD2. There are 16 residues in the CDR3. The germline gives CDR1 MNHEY, CDR2 SVGAGI. The CDR3 DNA is TGTGTCAGCACCCAGAGGTGGGGGGGTAGGCAAGAGAGCCAGTGCTTC. It codes for CVSTQRWGGRQESQCF.

The V gene is TRBV5-1, the J gene TRBJ2-2; TRBD2 matches at 7 bases. With 4 bases clipped from V and 4 bases from J, the junction kept 4 bases outside the gene matches. The CDR3 has 14 residues. From germline, CDR1 is SGHRS and CDR2 YFSETQ. The DNA for the CDR3 is TGCGCCAGCAGCGATACTAGCGTCACCGGGGAGCTGTTTTTT. Protein sequence: CASSDTSVTGELFF.

A word on this clonotype: Just one base apart from a much larger clone, this may be a read error. This rearrangement joins TRBV6-2 or TRBV6-3 to TRBJ2-5, with D unresolved. Germline CDR1 is MNHEY and CDR2 is SVGEGT. This CDR3 contains 13 residues. The germline V and J ends were trimmed by 10 bases and 5 bases, with 17 bases remaining between them. In nucleotides, the CDR3 is TGTGCCAACACCAAATCAGAGTTCGAGACCCAGTACTTC. Translation gives CANTKSEFETQYF.

Comment on this clonotype: In this CDR3 the conserved last residue, phenylalanine or tryptophan, is missing, so a read error is likely. The chain recombines TRBV20-1 with TRBJ2-7; D is ambiguous. Germline CDR1 and CDR2: DFQATT and SNEGSKA (reference sequence). The ends were cut back, 0 bases at V and 5 bases at J, with 8 bases in the middle. The CDR3 covers 12 residues. The CDR3 protein is CSARDLAHEQYL. The CDR3 nucleotides are TGCAGTGCTAGAGATCTGGCCCACGAGCAGTACCTC.

Points on this clonotype: At one end the junction does not follow the germline gene, possibly because of a read error. The chain joins TRBV11-1 to TRBJ2-1; perhaps D is TRBD1 or TRBD2 (7 bases each). The length of the CDR3 is 16 residues. Germline loops: CDR1 SGHAT, CDR2 FQDESV (reference sequence). The CDR3 reads CAGSLRGTSGKNEQFF. The CDR3 nucleotides are TGTGCCGGCAGCCTCAGGGGGACAAGCGGGAAAAATGAGCAGTTCTTC.

This clonotype occurred a few times. The J gene is TRBJ2-2, the V gene TRBV10-3, with TRBD2 matching 7 bases. The J segment lost 6 bases and the V segment lost 2 bases, leaving 3 bases of the junction unmatched. The CDR3 loop spans 14 amino acids. Germline CDR1 and CDR2: ENHRY and SYGVKD. CDR3 region: CAISEAGAAGELFF. The DNA of the CDR3 is TGTGCCATCAGTGAGGCGGGAGCGGCCGGGGAGCTGTTTTTT.

On this clonotype: An end of the junction differs from the germline gene, which may be a read error. The chain uses TRBV29-1 and TRBJ1-2; 7 nucleotides match TRBD1. This CDR3 spans 12 amino acids. Germline V lookup: CDR1 SQVTM, CDR2 ANQGSEA. This chain's CDR3 is CSVSEGGYDYTF. The CDR3 DNA reads TGCAGCGTAAGCGAAGGGGGCTATGACTACACCTTC.

With respect to this clonotype: Mismatch with germline at one junction end may stem from a read error. The chain joins TRBV4-1 to TRBJ1-2; TRBD1 is a possible D gene (5 bases). This CDR3 spans 15 amino acids. Per the germline V gene, CDR1 is MGHRA and CDR2 is YSYEKL. The CDR3 loop reads CTSSQGLLEGRGYTF. In nucleotides, the CDR3 is TGCACCAGCAGCCAAGGTTTACTCGAGGGGAGAGGCTACACCTTC.

A note on this clonotype: Given the absence of the conserved phenylalanine or tryptophan at the CDR3 end, a read error is likely. The V and J genes are TRBV6-5 and TRBJ2-1; 7 nucleotides match TRBD2. The germline CDR1 and CDR2 sequences are MNHEY and SVGAGI. Trimming took 10 bases from V and 5 from J; bases not matched to a gene: 8. The CDR3 has 13 residues. CDR3 in amino acids: CAIWGGGDNEQFL. For the CDR3, the DNA is TGTGCCATCTGGGGGGGTGGGGACAATGAGCAGTTCCTC.

This clonotype appeared a few times. A much larger clone sits a single nucleotide away, making a read error possible. This rearrangement joins TRBV14 to TRBJ1-2; 8 bases are shared with TRBD1. The CDR3 is made up of 13 amino acids. The V and J ends lost 1 base and 10 bases, in that order; junction bases with no gene match: 5. Germline V gene data show CDR1 as SGHDN and CDR2 as FVKESK. The CDR3 protein is CASSQGQGRDYTF. DNA of the CDR3: TGTGCCAGCAGCCAAGGACAGGGGCGAGACTACACCTTC.

Regarding this clonotype: A clone one base away is much larger, so this may be a read error. This chain links TRBV7-9 with TRBJ2-2; perhaps TRBD2 as D (6 bases). The CDR3 is 16 residues long. Germline V gives CDR1 SEHNR, CDR2 FQNEAQ (reference sequence). CDR3 DNA: TGTGCCAGCAGCTCCCCGGCGGGCGGGAACACCTGGGAGCTGTTTTTT. This translates into CASSSPAGGNTWELFF.

The chain links TRBV29-1 to TRBJ1-1; D remains ambiguous. This CDR3 has 12 residues. CDR1 is SQVTM and CDR2 is ANQGSEA in the germline V gene. V gave up 6 bases and J gave up 6 bases, with 14 bases separating them. CDR3 in DNA: TGCAGCGTACTACACGGGCTTGCTGAAGCTTTCTTT. The encoded protein is CSVLHGLAEAFF. Filled out from reference TRBV29-1 and TRBJ1-1, the complete variable domain reads SAVISQKPSRDICQRGTSLTIQCQVDSQVTMMFWYRQQPGQSLTLIATANQGSEATYESGFVIDKFPISRPNLTFSTLTVSNMSPEDSSIYLCSVLHGLAEAFFGQGTRLTVV.

This clonotype was recorded at least ten times. This sequence joins TRBV2 and TRBJ2-1; TRBD2 matches 12 bases. This CDR3 region has 14 residues. Germline trimming cut 8 bases from V and 7 bases from J; bases unmatched to any gene: 6. Germline assignment: CDR1 SNHLY and CDR2 FYNNEI. CDR3 amino acids: CASSATSGRNEQFF. The CDR3 DNA reads as TGTGCCAGCTCCGCGACTAGCGGGAGAAATGAGCAGTTCTTC.

About this clonotype itself: Germline is not matched at one junction end, which may reflect a read error. V and J are TRBV6-6 and TRBJ2-3; D is possibly TRBD1 or TRBD2 (5 bases each). The CDR3 is made up of 17 amino acids. Germline V gives CDR1 MNHNY, CDR2 SVGAGI (reference sequence). The CDR3 spells CASSYGDDSFYTDRQYF. As DNA, the CDR3 is TGTGCTAGCAGTTACGGGGATGACAGTTTCTACACAGATAGGCAGTATTTT.

The chain is built from TRBV12-3 or TRBV12-4 and TRBJ2-6; D is perhaps TRBD2 (5 bases). The CDR3 has 17 residues. V lost 5 bases and J lost 4, with 18 bases in between. The CDR3 spells CASSPWTSVFGANVLTF. In nucleotides, the CDR3 is TGTGCCAGCAGTCCTTGGACTTCTGTCTTCGGGGCCAACGTCCTGACTTTC.

J is TRBJ2-4 and V is TRBV30; a weak D match, TRBD2 (7 bases). The CDR3 runs to 16 residues. V was shortened by 3 bases and J by 11 bases, with 26 bases between the two germline ends. CDR1 GTSNPN and CDR2 SVGIG come from the germline V gene (reference sequence). CDR3: CAWRTTVAGGQGLQYF. In nucleotides, the CDR3 is TGTGCCTGGAGGACGACGGTAGCGGGTGGCCAGGGGCTTCAGTACTTC.

This chain links TRBV4-1 with TRBJ2-5; 11 bases are a match to TRBD2. CDR1 MGHRA and CDR2 YSYEKL come from the germline V gene. The CDR3 loop spans 14 amino acids. Losses at the gene ends were 5 bases for V and 6 bases for J; bases not matched to a gene: 5. CDR3 region: CASSASGGQKTQYF. In DNA form, the CDR3 reads TGCGCCAGCAGCGCTAGCGGGGGGCAGAAGACCCAGTACTTC.

This sequence joins TRBV6-5 and TRBJ1-1; 7 positions match TRBD1. The CDR3 runs to 13 residues. Per the germline V gene, CDR1 is MNHEY and CDR2 is SVGAGI. The CDR3 protein is CDGSYDRDTEAFF. The CDR3 DNA reads TGTGACGGCAGTTACGACAGGGATACTGAAGCTTTCTTT.

This chain joins TRBV6-2 or TRBV6-3 and TRBJ2-1; D gene unclear. The V gene's germline CDR1 is MNHEY and CDR2 SVGEGT. The CDR3 spans 11 residues. V shed 5 bases and J shed 10 bases, with 9 bases lying between them. The CDR3 sequence: CASSHEFEQFF. The CDR3 region has the DNA TGTGCCAGCAGTCACGAGTTCGAGCAGTTCTTC.